This passage covers 10 T cell receptor beta chains from one sample sequenced in a study of control samples from healthy donors and cancer patients. Sequenced by immunoSEQ multiplex PCR; TCRdb stores in-frame clones only, minus some. The table lists roughly 80,000 clones, over 75% of them singletons. The source material was blood. These TCRs come from a woman in her forties or fifties in good health.

The chain recombines TRBV15 with TRBJ2-3; the match to TRBD2 covers 11 bases. Germline V gene lookup returns CDR1 LNHNV and CDR2 YYDKDF (reference sequence). V was clipped by 1 base and J by 2 bases; unmatched bases: 8. CDR3 length: 18 amino acids. CDR3 amino acids: CATSRVGLAGGYTDTQYF. The DNA for the CDR3 is TGTGCCACCAGCAGAGTAGGGCTAGCGGGGGGCTACACAGATACGCAGTATTTT.

This clone showed up just a few times. This chain uses TRBV7-4 with TRBJ1-3; D might be TRBD1 (6 bases). CDR3 length: 17 residues. Germline CDR1 and CDR2: SGHVT and SQSDAQ. The ends were cut back, 1 base at V and 7 bases at J, with 20 bases in the middle. In DNA form, the CDR3 reads TGTGCCAGCAGCTTAGGCTCGAAAAACAGGGAAACGAACACCATATATTTT. Translating gives CASSLGSKNRETNTIYF.

V gene TRBV25-1 combines with J gene TRBJ1-2; D ambiguous. Germline-derived CDR1 and CDR2 are MGHDK and SYGVNS. The V end was cut by 5 bases, the J end by 7 bases, with 17 bases between. This CDR3 has 14 residues. This CDR3 is CASSSNYQGFGYTF. In DNA, the CDR3 is TGTGCCAGCAGTTCGAACTACCAAGGATTTGGCTACACCTTC.

The chain joins TRBV5-4 to TRBJ2-3; 12 nucleotides line up with TRBD2. The CDR3 has 15 amino acids. The V gene's germline CDR1 is SGHNT and CDR2 YYREEE (reference sequence). Trimming took 4 bases from V and 5 from J; bases not matched to a gene: 5. This chain's CDR3 is CASSRTSGDRDTQYF. The CDR3 nucleotides are TGTGCCAGCAGCCGGACTAGCGGGGACAGAGATACGCAGTATTTT. The full variable domain, with the rest looked up from reference TRBV5-4 and TRBJ2-3, is ETGVTQSPTHLIKTRGQQVTLRCSSQSGHNTVSWYQQALGQGPQFIFQYYREEENGRGNFPPRFSGLQFPNYSSELNVNALELDDSALYLCASSRTSGDRDTQYFGPGTRLTVL.

The chain couples TRBV4-1 to TRBJ2-3; 10 bases align to TRBD2. With V trimmed by 1 base and J by 2 bases, 3 bases remained unmatched. The germline V gene has CDR1 MGHRA and CDR2 YSYEKL. The CDR3 spans 16 residues. The CDR3 DNA sequence: TGCGCCAGCAGCCAAGGGACTAGCGGTGACACAGATACGCAGTATTTT. This codes for CASSQGTSGDTDTQYF.

The sample holds one count of this clone. The V call is TRBV6-2 or TRBV6-3, the J call TRBJ1-4; D not certain. Germline CDR1 reads MNHEY; CDR2 reads SVGEGT. The V gene lost 2 bases and the J gene lost 4 bases, with 8 bases spanning the gap. This CDR3 is built from 14 residues. The chain's CDR3 is CASSYPDHNEKLFF. In nucleotides, the CDR3 is TGTGCCAGCAGTTACCCGGATCATAATGAAAAACTGTTTTTT.

The V and J genes are TRBV18 and TRBJ1-1; D is uncertain. CDR1 and CDR2 (germline): KGHSH, LQKENI. Trimming left V 5 bases short and J 3 bases short, with 10 bases between. This CDR3 comprises 13 residues. CDR3 in DNA: TGTGCCAGCTCAACGGGCGTGGACACTGAAGCTTTCTTT. Protein: CASSTGVDTEAFF.

DNA for the CDR3: TGCAGTGCTAGTGACAGGGACAATCAGCCCCAGCATTTT. Its protein is CSASDRDNQPQHF. The J gene is TRBJ1-5, the V gene TRBV20-1, with TRBD1 matching 7 bases. CDR1 DFQATT and CDR2 SNEGSKA come from the germline V gene (reference sequence). V gave up 3 bases and J gave up 3 bases; unmatched junction bases: 2. The CDR3 totals 13 residues.

This clone was observed once. This chain joins TRBV30 and TRBJ1-6; D is unresolved. CDR3 size: 17 residues. V was trimmed by 2 bases and J by 1 base, leaving 15 bases between them. Per germline, CDR1 GTSNPN and CDR2 SVGIG (reference sequence). Here the CDR3 reads CAWSLAGVRSYNSPLHF. The CDR3, as DNA: TGTGCCTGGAGTTTAGCTGGCGTGAGGTCCTATAATTCACCCCTCCACTTT.

V usage is TRBV4-1 and J usage is TRBJ1-6; TRBD1 matches 9 bases. The V and J ends lost 0 bases and 0 bases, in that order; junction bases with no gene match: 9. Germline CDR1 and CDR2: MGHRA and YSYEKL. The CDR3 sequence is 20 residues long. DNA of the CDR3: TGCGCCAGCAGCCAAGAGATCCGGGACAGGGTTAGCTCCTATAATTCACCCCTCCACTTT. Its translation: CASSQEIRDRVSSYNSPLHF.